The rows below give T cell receptor beta chains drawn from one sample of a study of blood T cell repertoires in COVID-19. Generated by immunoSEQ multiplex PCR, the TCRdb table keeps only in-frame clones and is missing some. The table has around 97,000 clones, around 90% seen once. The source material was peripheral blood. Receptor source: a woman of 80 years or more in a cohort sampled during active COVID-19. The conserved cysteine and the conserved F or W are not part of the CDR3 here.

length,J,V,CDR3
10,TRBJ2-5,TRBV12-3/TRBV12-4,ASRRGHRTQY
13,TRBJ2-7,TRBV7-2,ASSPRTRGRGEQY
9,TRBJ2-4,TRBV20-1,SARTENIQY
13,TRBJ2-1,TRBV10-2,ASSEISGTYNEQF
14,TRBJ1-5,TRBV19,ASTLWGRNGNQPQH
12,TRBJ1-2,TRBV7-9,ASSPGETHYGYT
12,TRBJ1-2,TRBV5-1,ASSLQGDPHGYT
12,TRBJ2-7,TRBV5-1,ASSSSGIGYEQY
13,TRBJ2-5,TRBV6-5,ASSPFRDREETQY
11,TRBJ2-7,TRBV7-8,ASSPGTVYEQY
12,TRBJ2-7,TRBV28,ASSLGLEFYEQY
11,TRBJ1-6,TRBV12-3/TRBV12-4,ASMPGGRTPLH
11,TRBJ2-7,TRBV12-3/TRBV12-4,ASSYAGGYEQY
10,TRBJ1-2,TRBV5-6,ASSLAGFGYT
12,TRBJ1-5,TRBV2,ASSETGMNQPQH
14,TRBJ2-1,TRBV18,ASSPLSLLYVNEQF
10,TRBJ1-3,TRBV10-1,ASRSSGNTIY
14,TRBJ2-7,TRBV7-2,ASSLAWGQGAYEQY
12,TRBJ1-2,TRBV3-1/TRBV3-2,ASSQDYSYYGYT
11,TRBJ1-6,TRBV7-9,ASSLLQDSPLH
11,TRBJ1-4,TRBV6-5,ATGGSANEKLF
16,TRBJ2-5,TRBV6-6,ASSPPTPWTLLGETQY
13,TRBJ2-3,TRBV28,ASSSPGQGTDTQY
11,TRBJ2-7,TRBV29-1,SVVRGGLYEQY
11,TRBJ2-7,TRBV18,ASSLDRVNEQY
12,TRBJ2-7,TRBV5-1,ASSPRGQVYEQY
13,TRBJ1-5,TRBV19,ASSFRDRTDWPQH
13,TRBJ2-7,TRBV7-9,ASSPTSGISYEQY
14,TRBJ1-2,TRBV2,ASIRDRAGGGGGYT
12,TRBJ1-5,TRBV6-1,ASSEESSNQPQH
12,TRBJ2-7,TRBV7-9,ASSLVAGGYEQY
15,TRBJ1-5,TRBV28,ASTPTLTTGLRQPQH
13,TRBJ2-7,TRBV11-1,ASSLASGRSYEQY